This T cell receptor (beta chain) was profiled in a study of cytomegalovirus exposure and HLA in healthy donors. Amplification used 60 Vbeta primers and 13 Jbeta primers. Assay: immunoSEQ multiplex PCR; the TCRdb copy retains only in-frame clones and omits some. The sample includes some 130,000 clones, 75% to 85% of them seen just once. This receptor was taken from a male donor in good health and CMV-seropositive. Sequenced sample: PBMCs.

The CDR3 bases are TGTGCCTGGAGTTCACAGGGAGCCTATGGCTACACCTTC. Its translation is CAWSSQGAYGYTF. The chain is built from TRBV30 and TRBJ1-2, with D perhaps TRBD1 (6 bases). The ends were cut back, 2 bases at V and 4 bases at J, with 11 bases in the middle. Germline V CDR1 and CDR2: GTSNPN, SVGIG (reference sequence). This CDR3 is built from 13 residues.